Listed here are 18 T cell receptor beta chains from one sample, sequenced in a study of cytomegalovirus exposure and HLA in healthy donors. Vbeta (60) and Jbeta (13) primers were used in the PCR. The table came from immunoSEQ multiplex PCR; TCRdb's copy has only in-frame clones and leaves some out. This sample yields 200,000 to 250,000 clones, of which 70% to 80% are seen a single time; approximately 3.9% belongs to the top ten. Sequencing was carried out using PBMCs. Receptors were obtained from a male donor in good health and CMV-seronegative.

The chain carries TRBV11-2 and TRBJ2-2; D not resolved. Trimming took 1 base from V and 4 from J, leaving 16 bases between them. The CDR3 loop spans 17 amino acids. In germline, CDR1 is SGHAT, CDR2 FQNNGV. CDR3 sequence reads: CASSLVRVGYGTGELFF. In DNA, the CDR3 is TGTGCCAGCAGCTTAGTCCGGGTGGGTTATGGCACCGGGGAGCTGTTTTTT.

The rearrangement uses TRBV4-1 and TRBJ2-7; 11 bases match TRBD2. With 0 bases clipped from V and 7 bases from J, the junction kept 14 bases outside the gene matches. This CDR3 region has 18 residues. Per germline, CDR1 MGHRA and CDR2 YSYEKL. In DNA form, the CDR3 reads TGCGCCAGCAGCCAAGATCTTACTAGCGGGAGTTTAATATATGAGCAGTACTTC. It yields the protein CASSQDLTSGSLIYEQYF.

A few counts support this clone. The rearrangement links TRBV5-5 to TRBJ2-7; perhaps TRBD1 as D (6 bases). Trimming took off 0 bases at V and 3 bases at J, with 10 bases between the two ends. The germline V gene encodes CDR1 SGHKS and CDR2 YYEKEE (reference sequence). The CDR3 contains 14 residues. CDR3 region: CASSLAAGDYEQYF. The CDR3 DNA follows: TGTGCCAGCAGCTTGGCAGCAGGGGACTACGAGCAGTACTTC.

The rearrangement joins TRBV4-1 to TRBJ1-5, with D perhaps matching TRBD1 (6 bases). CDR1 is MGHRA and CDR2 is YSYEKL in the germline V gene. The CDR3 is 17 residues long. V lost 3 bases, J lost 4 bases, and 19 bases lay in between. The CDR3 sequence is CASSHAVSQGGNQPQHF. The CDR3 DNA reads TGCGCCAGCAGCCACGCGGTATCACAGGGAGGGAATCAGCCCCAGCATTTT.

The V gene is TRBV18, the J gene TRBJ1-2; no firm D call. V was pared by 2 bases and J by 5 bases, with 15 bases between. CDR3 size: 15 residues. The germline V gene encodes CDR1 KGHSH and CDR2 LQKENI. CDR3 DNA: TGTGCCAGCTCACCAAAGGAGGACGGGTCTTATGGCTACACCTTC. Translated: CASSPKEDGSYGYTF.

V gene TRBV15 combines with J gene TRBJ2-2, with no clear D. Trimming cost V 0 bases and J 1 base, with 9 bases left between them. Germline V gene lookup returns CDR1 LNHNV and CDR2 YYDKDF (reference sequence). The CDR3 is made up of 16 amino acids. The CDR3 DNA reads TGTGCCACCAGCAGAGATTACGGCGGGAACACCGGGGAGCTGTTTTTT. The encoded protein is CATSRDYGGNTGELFF.

CDR3 bases: TGTGCCTACACCTCGGGACAGGGCAGCTATGGCTACACCTTC. Protein sequence: CAYTSGQGSYGYTF. V and J are TRBV28 and TRBJ1-2; 9 bases agree with TRBD1. With 11 bases clipped from V and 4 bases from J, the junction kept 11 bases outside the gene matches. The CDR3 extends over 14 amino acids. Germline CDR1 MDHEN, CDR2 SYDVKM.

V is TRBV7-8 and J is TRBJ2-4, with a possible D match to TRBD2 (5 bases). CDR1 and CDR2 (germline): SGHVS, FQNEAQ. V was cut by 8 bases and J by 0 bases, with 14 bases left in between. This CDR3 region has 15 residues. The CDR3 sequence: CASEGRSVAKNIQYF. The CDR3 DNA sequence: TGTGCCAGCGAGGGCCGGTCGGTAGCCAAAAACATTCAGTACTTC.

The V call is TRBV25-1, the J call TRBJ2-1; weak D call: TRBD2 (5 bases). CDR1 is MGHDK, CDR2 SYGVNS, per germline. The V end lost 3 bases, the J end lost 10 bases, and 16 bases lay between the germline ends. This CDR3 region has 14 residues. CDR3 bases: TGTGCCAGCAGTGACGGGAACGGCCCCAAGGAGCAGTTCTTC. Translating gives CASSDGNGPKEQFF.

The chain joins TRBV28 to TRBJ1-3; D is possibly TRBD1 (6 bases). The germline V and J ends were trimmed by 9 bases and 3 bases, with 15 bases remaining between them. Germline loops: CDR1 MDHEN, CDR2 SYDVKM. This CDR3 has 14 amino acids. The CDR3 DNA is TGTGCCAGTGGGGCAGGGGTGCGTGGAAACACCATATATTTT. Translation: CASGAGVRGNTIYF.

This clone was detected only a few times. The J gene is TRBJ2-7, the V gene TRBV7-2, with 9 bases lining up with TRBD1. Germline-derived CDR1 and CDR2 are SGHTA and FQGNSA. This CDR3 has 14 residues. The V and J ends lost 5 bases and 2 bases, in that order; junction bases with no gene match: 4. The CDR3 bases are TGTGCCAGCAGCGTCCGGGACAGGGCCTACGAGCAGTACTTC. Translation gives CASSVRDRAYEQYF.

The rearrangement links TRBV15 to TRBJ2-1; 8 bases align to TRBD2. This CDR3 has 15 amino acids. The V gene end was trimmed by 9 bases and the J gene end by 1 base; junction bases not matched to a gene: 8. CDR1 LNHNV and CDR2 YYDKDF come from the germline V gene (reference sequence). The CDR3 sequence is CATAGGSLSYNEQFF. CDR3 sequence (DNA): TGTGCCACTGCGGGGGGCAGTTTATCCTACAATGAGCAGTTCTTC.

The CDR3 nucleotides are TGTGCCAGCAGTGAAAGGCTAGCGAACAACAATGAGCAGTTCTTC. Its protein product is CASSERLANNNEQFF. This sequence joins TRBV2 and TRBJ2-1; the D gene is possibly TRBD2 (6 bases). CDR1 and CDR2 (germline): SNHLY, FYNNEI. Trimming removed 2 bases from V and 5 bases from J, with 13 bases in between. The CDR3 is made up of 15 amino acids.

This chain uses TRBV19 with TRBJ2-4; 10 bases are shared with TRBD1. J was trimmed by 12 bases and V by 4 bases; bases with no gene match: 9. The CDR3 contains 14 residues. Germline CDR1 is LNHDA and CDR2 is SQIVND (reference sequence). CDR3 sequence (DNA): TGTGCCAGTAGTACCCGGACAGGGGGGGGTGGTCAGTACTTC. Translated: CASSTRTGGGGQYF.

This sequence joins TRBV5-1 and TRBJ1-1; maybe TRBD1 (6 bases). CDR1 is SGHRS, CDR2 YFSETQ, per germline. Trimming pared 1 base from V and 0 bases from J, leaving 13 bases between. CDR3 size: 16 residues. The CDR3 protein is CASSLTAGAMNTEAFF. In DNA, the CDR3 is TGCGCCAGCAGCTTGACAGCAGGGGCAATGAACACTGAAGCTTTCTTT.

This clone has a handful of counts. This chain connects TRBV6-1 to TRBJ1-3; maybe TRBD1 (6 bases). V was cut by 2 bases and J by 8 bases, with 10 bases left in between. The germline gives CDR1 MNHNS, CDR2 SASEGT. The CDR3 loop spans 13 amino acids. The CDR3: CASSETGRDTIYF. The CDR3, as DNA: TGTGCCAGCAGTGAAACAGGGAGGGACACCATATATTTT.

In DNA form, the CDR3 reads TGCGCCAGCACCGAGGGACAGGGGAATCAGCCCCAGCATTTT. Translating it yields CASTEGQGNQPQHF. The V call is TRBV10-2, the J call TRBJ1-5; 10 bases line up with TRBD1. The CDR3 runs 14 residues. Germline-derived CDR1 and CDR2 are WSHSY and SAAADI. J was trimmed by 4 bases and V by 7 bases; bases with no gene match: 4.

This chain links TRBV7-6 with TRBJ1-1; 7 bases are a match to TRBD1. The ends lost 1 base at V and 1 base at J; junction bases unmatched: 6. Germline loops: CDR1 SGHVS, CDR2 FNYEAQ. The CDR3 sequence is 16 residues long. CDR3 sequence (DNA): TGTGCCAGCAGCTTAGTACAGGGGAGCGGGAACACTGAAGCTTTCTTT. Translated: CASSLVQGSGNTEAFF.